The rows below give T cell receptor beta chains drawn from one sample of a study of early T cells in non-severe SARS-CoV-2 infection. In TCRdb, the 5' RACE reads were re-called with MiXCR into one record per CDR3 protein. This sample carries 45,000 to 50,000 distinct CDR3 sequences, around 6.4% of them seen once, and the ten largest clones take around 7%. The starting material was whole blood, obtained at baseline. The origin of the receptors is an adult who was a healthcare worker with PCR-confirmed SARS-CoV-2 infection or an uninfected control (not recorded which). Both conserved end residues are part of each CDR3. Fields, in order: J gene, clone size, V gene, D gene, CDR3 protein, CDR3 DNA. D genes are given only for firm matches. Where a row states a size, it is once, few, many or the class of an expanded clone; other rows omit it.

TRBJ1-2,many,TRBV7-9,-,CASSLVRDGYTF,TGTGCCAGCAGCTTAGTTCGAGATGGCTACACCTTC
TRBJ2-6,many,TRBV11-2,-,CASSLGAGAGSGANVLTF,TGTGCCAGCAGCTTAGGCGCAGGGGCTGGCTCTGGGGCCAACGTCCTGACTTTC
TRBJ2-2,-,TRBV28,-,CASGGTGELFF,TGTGCCAGCGGAGGCACCGGGGAGCTGTTTTTT
TRBJ2-7,few,TRBV28,-,CASSPGTSYEQYF,TGTGCCAGCAGTCCTGGGACTTCCTACGAGCAGTACTTC
TRBJ2-5,-,TRBV29-1,-,CSGAQGQETQYF,TGCAGCGGCGCGCAGGGCCAAGAGACCCAGTACTTC
TRBJ2-5,many,TRBV28,-,CASSLGWGFQETQYF,TGTGCCAGCAGTTTGGGATGGGGTTTTCAAGAGACCCAGTACTTC
TRBJ2-7,-,TRBV4-3,-,CASSQEFARSHYEQYF,TGCGCCAGCAGCCAAGAATTCGCTCGATCCCACTACGAGCAGTACTTC
TRBJ1-1,many,TRBV12-3/TRBV12-4,-,CASSVMEGLNTEAFF,TGTGCCAGCAGTGTGATGGAGGGCTTGAACACTGAAGCTTTCTTT
TRBJ2-5,-,TRBV18,TRBD1,CASSPTGGQETQYF,TGTGCCAGCTCACCGACAGGGGGGCAAGAGACCCAGTACTTC
TRBJ2-5,-,TRBV19,-,CASSPSGALIETQYF,TGTGCCAGTTCCCCCTCCGGAGCACTCATAGAGACCCAGTACTTC
TRBJ2-5,many,TRBV20-1,TRBD1,CSARGQAWETQYF,TGCAGTGCTCGGGGACAGGCATGGGAGACCCAGTACTTC
TRBJ1-4,few,TRBV10-3,TRBD1,CAISASPGQGGEKLFF,TGTGCCATCAGTGCCTCCCCGGGACAGGGAGGAGAAAAACTGTTTTTT
TRBJ1-1,-,TRBV28,-,CAITPHLRGNTEAFF,TGTGCCATCACTCCTCACCTTCGGGGTAACACTGAAGCTTTCTTT
TRBJ2-1,many,TRBV7-9,-,CASSHGQNPYNEQFF,TGTGCCAGCAGCCATGGACAGAACCCCTACAATGAGCAGTTCTTC
TRBJ1-5,many,TRBV7-6,-,CASSLAPGRKYSNQPQHF,TGTGCCAGCAGCTTAGCCCCCGGAAGAAAATATAGCAATCAGCCCCAGCATTTT
TRBJ1-2,many,TRBV6-1,TRBD1,CASIETGLEAYYGYTF,TGTGCCAGCATAGAGACAGGGTTGGAGGCCTACTATGGCTACACCTTC
TRBJ2-6,many,TRBV9,-,CASSGGSGANVLTF,TGTGCCAGCAGCGGAGGTTCTGGGGCCAACGTCCTGACTTTC
TRBJ2-1,-,TRBV11-2,TRBD2,CASSLVGGRGNEQFF,TGTGCCAGCAGCTTAGTCGGCGGGAGGGGAAATGAGCAGTTCTTC
TRBJ1-3,many,TRBV7-6,-,CASSLVSTQGSGNTIYF,TGTGCCAGCAGCTTAGTTTCCACCCAGGGATCTGGAAACACCATATATTTT
TRBJ2-7,-,TRBV5-1,-,CASSSTVTSSYEQYF,TGCGCCAGCAGCTCGACAGTGACTAGTTCCTACGAGCAGTACTTC
TRBJ2-2,many,TRBV6-2/TRBV6-3,TRBD1,CAVGQTNTGELFF,TGTGCCGTGGGACAGACTAATACCGGGGAGCTGTTTTTT
TRBJ2-7,many,TRBV20-1,-,CSAHRVGGTVLYEQYF,TGCAGTGCTCACAGGGTTGGCGGCACTGTCCTCTACGAGCAGTACTTC
TRBJ2-2,many,TRBV12-3/TRBV12-4,TRBD2,CASRPTSGRTNTGELFF,TGTGCCAGCAGGCCAACTAGCGGGAGGACGAACACCGGGGAGCTGTTTTTT
TRBJ1-1,few,TRBV11-2,-,CASIPGGFSTEAFF,TGTGCCAGCATCCCTGGGGGATTTTCCACTGAAGCTTTCTTT
TRBJ1-2,-,TRBV28,-,CASSLAGYGYTF,TGTGCCAGCAGTTTGGCAGGCTATGGCTACACCTTC
TRBJ2-2,few,TRBV7-9,-,CASSSRGGTGELFF,TGTGCCAGCAGCTCCAGGGGAGGCACCGGGGAGCTGTTTTTT
TRBJ2-2,many,TRBV7-9,TRBD2,CASSSGLAGSSGELFF,TGTGCCAGCAGCTCGGGACTAGCGGGATCCTCCGGGGAGCTGTTTTTT
TRBJ2-7,-,TRBV19,TRBD2,CASSMSSGRARHYEQYF,TGTGCCAGTAGTATGTCTAGCGGGAGGGCCCGGCACTACGAGCAGTACTTC
TRBJ1-1,-,TRBV7-9,-,CASSFSQTNTEAFF,TGTGCCAGCAGCTTTTCTCAAACGAACACTGAAGCTTTCTTT
TRBJ2-7,-,TRBV12-3/TRBV12-4,TRBD1,CASSRAGTGGAALYEQYF,TGTGCCAGCAGTCGAGCCGGGACAGGGGGCGCCGCGCTTTACGAGCAGTACTTC
TRBJ1-6,many,TRBV7-8,-,CASSVGKSSYNSPLHF,TGTGCCAGCAGCGTCGGCAAAAGCTCCTATAATTCACCCCTCCACTTT
TRBJ2-7,many,TRBV10-3,-,CAIRGRLSYEQYF,TGTGCCATCAGAGGGAGACTCTCCTACGAGCAGTACTTC